This entry lists 23 T cell receptor beta chains sequenced from one sample in a study of blood T cells in healthy people across ages (dated by TCRdb to 2015 to 2017). Libraries came from 5' RACE. TCRdb lists the instrument as Illumina HiSeq 2500. A second PCR of roughly 6 to 12 cycles was performed with a sample-barcoded 5' primer and a J-beta primer mix. The public reads were run again by TCRdb, first through fastp at Q25 and then through MiXCR, and only productive beta chains were kept. Each CDR3 protein appears once, grouped with its most common genes and DNA. Counted in this sample were about 720,000 distinct CDR3 sequences; around a quarter of them appeared once. Of the sample, under 4.5% falls within the top ten clones. The sample was also linked to a second study, of T cells of mothers and their children.

The material sequenced was blood. The receptor set was obtained from a boy under 18 in good health.

This clonotype was observed a handful of times. V usage is TRBV7-3 and J usage is TRBJ2-5; D uncertain. V lost 0 bases to trimming and J lost 0 bases, with 5 bases between them. Germline assignment: CDR1 SGHTA and CDR2 FQGTGA. This CDR3 comprises 14 residues. The DNA for the CDR3 is TGTGCCAGCAGCTTAACGGGGAACCAAGAGACCCAGTACTTC. It yields the protein CASSLTGNQETQYF. The full variable domain, completed using reference TRBV7-3 and TRBJ2-5, is GAGVSQTPSNKVTEKGKYVELRCDPISGHTALYWYRQSLGQGPEFLIYFQGTGAADDSGLPNDRFFAVRPEGSVSTLKIQRTERGDSAVYLCASSLTGNQETQYFGPGTRLLVL.

The J gene is TRBJ2-5, the V gene TRBV7-2, with TRBD2 matching 8 bases. Germline lookup yields CDR1 SGHTA and CDR2 FQGNSA. The CDR3 contains 15 residues. V dropped 4 bases and J dropped 7; count of bases not matched to a gene: 11. The CDR3 region has the DNA TGTGCCAGCAGCTACCGGACTAGCCCGGGGGTGACCCAGTACTTC. Its protein is CASSYRTSPGVTQYF.

The V and J genes are TRBV28 and TRBJ1-1; 9 bases agree with TRBD1. The CDR3 is made up of 14 amino acids. Trimming removed 4 bases from V and 7 bases from J; junction bases left unmatched: 7. Germline V CDR1 and CDR2: MDHEN, SYDVKM. CDR3 DNA sequence: TGTGCCAGCAGTTATGGACAGGGGCCCAATGAAGCTTTCTTT. It yields the protein CASSYGQGPNEAFF.

This clonotype was seen more than once but under ten times. The chain joins TRBV27 to TRBJ2-3, with a weak D call TRBD2 (6 bases). The CDR3 length is 14 residues. V dropped 7 bases and J dropped 1 base, with 12 bases sitting between them. Germline CDR1 and CDR2: MNHEY and SMNVEV (reference sequence). The CDR3 sequence is CASTEASGTDTQYF. DNA for the CDR3: TGTGCCAGCACGGAAGCTAGCGGCACAGATACGCAGTATTTT.

This chain links TRBV6-2 or TRBV6-3 with TRBJ1-5, with TRBD1 identical over 8 bases. V was clipped by 2 bases and J by 1 base; unmatched bases: 4. CDR1 and CDR2 from the germline V gene are MNHEY and SVGEGT. The CDR3 sequence is 16 residues long. CDR3 protein: CASSYPTGVSNQPQHF. In DNA, the CDR3 is TGTGCCAGCAGTTACCCGACAGGGGTCAGCAATCAGCCCCAGCATTTT.

The chain recombines TRBV4-3 with TRBJ1-3, with D unclear. Germline CDR1 and CDR2: LGHNA and YSLEER. The CDR3 has 14 residues. V was clipped by 0 bases and J by 8 bases, with 11 bases between them. In nucleotides, the CDR3 is TGCGCCAGCAGCCAAGATGCAGGCAGGCACACCATATATTTT. It is translated as CASSQDAGRHTIYF.

This clonotype was seen more than once but under ten times. This chain links TRBV20-1 with TRBJ2-5, with D tentatively TRBD1 (5 bases). V was clipped by 1 base and J by 2 bases, with 11 bases between them. Germline assignment: CDR1 DFQATT and CDR2 SNEGSKA (reference sequence). CDR3 size: 14 residues. The CDR3 DNA is TGCAGTGCTAGAGGGGCAGGGTTACAAGAGACCCAGTACTTC. The encoded protein is CSARGAGLQETQYF.

V is TRBV4-1 and J is TRBJ1-3; no clear D. The V end lost 0 bases, the J end lost 2 bases, and 11 bases lay between the germline ends. CDR3 length: 16 amino acids. Germline-derived CDR1 and CDR2 are MGHRA and YSYEKL. The CDR3 DNA reads as TGCGCCAGCAGCCAAGAACCTTTCCGGCCTGGAAACACCATATATTTT. Translated, it gives CASSQEPFRPGNTIYF.

The sample holds one count of this clonotype. This chain uses TRBV4-3 with TRBJ2-7; 7 bases line up with TRBD1. The germline CDR1 and CDR2 sequences are LGHNA and YSLEER. V lost 4 bases and J lost 1; bases outside the gene matches: 10. The CDR3 sequence is 16 residues long. The CDR3 sequence is CASSRTDRAGSYEQYF. The CDR3, as DNA: TGCGCCAGCAGCCGAACCGACAGGGCGGGTTCCTACGAGCAGTACTTC.

This rearrangement joins TRBV4-2 to TRBJ2-3, with D maybe TRBD2 (5 bases). V was cut by 6 bases and J by 2 bases, with 12 bases left in between. Germline values: CDR1 LGHNA, CDR2 YNFKEQ. CDR3 size: 14 residues. The CDR3 spells CASSRGLFTDTQYF. The CDR3, as DNA: TGTGCCAGCAGTCGAGGACTGTTCACAGATACGCAGTATTTT.

As regards this clonotype: A read error may account for a junction end that differs from germline. J is TRBJ2-5 and V is TRBV5-8; D might be TRBD2 (5 bases). CDR1 and CDR2 (germline): SGHTS, YDEGEE. The length of the CDR3 is 13 residues. This CDR3 reads CASSVGPDSSPAF. CDR3 in DNA: TGTGCCAGCAGTGTAGGACCGGACTCCTCTCCTGCCTTC. Looking up the rest from reference TRBV5-8 and TRBJ2-5 gives the full variable domain: EAGVTQSPTHLIKTRGQQATLRCSPISGHTSVYWYQQALGLGLQFLLWYDEGEERNRGNFPPRFSGRQFPNYSSELNVNALELEDSALYLCASSVGPDSSPAFGPGTRLLVL.

This clonotype showed up just a few times. This sequence joins TRBV7-6 and TRBJ2-1; 11 bases are shared with TRBD2. Germline lookup yields CDR1 SGHVS and CDR2 FNYEAQ. Trimming cost V 5 bases and J 6 bases; bases outside gene matches: 12. CDR3 size: 17 residues. CDR3 bases: TGTGCCAGCAGCCACAGCACTAGCGGGAGTTTTGGCAATGAGCAGTTCTTC. Encoded protein: CASSHSTSGSFGNEQFF.

V is TRBV12-3 or TRBV12-4 and J is TRBJ2-5; a weak D match, TRBD1 (6 bases). The J call may be wrong; the DNA end is better matched by TRBJ2-1. The CDR3 totals 13 residues. CDR3 residues: CASSLTPGDEQFF. CDR3 nucleotide sequence: TGTGCCAGCAGTTTAACTCCAGGGGATGAGCAGTTCTTC.

The rearrangement links TRBV9 to TRBJ1-2, with D unclear. Germline CDR1 is SGDLS and CDR2 is YYNGEE. V was clipped by 0 bases and J by 3 bases, with 12 bases between them. The CDR3 runs to 15 residues. The CDR3 spells CASSVVGTLYYGYTF. The CDR3 nucleotides read TGTGCCAGCAGCGTAGTTGGTACCTTATACTATGGCTACACCTTC.

The sample holds a few counts of this clonotype. This chain connects TRBV25-1 to TRBJ2-3; D perhaps matches TRBD1 (6 bases). The CDR3 totals 14 residues. V lost 4 bases to trimming and J lost 1 base, with 9 bases between them. Germline CDR1 MGHDK, CDR2 SYGVNS. CDR3: CASSVGAGTDTQYF. The CDR3 DNA follows: TGTGCCAGCAGTGTGGGGGCCGGCACAGATACGCAGTATTTT.

Comments on this clonotype: At one end, the junction sequence differs from germline, possibly due to a read error. The chain employs TRBV29-1 and TRBJ1-1; D remains ambiguous. CDR3 length: 13 amino acids. Looked up from germline, CDR1 is SQVTM and CDR2 is ANQGSEA. The CDR3 here is CSVTWTLNTEAFF. CDR3 DNA: TGCAGCGTGACCTGGACTCTGAACACTGAGGCTTTCTTT.

This clonotype was detected many times. This chain uses TRBV4-3 with TRBJ2-7; 8 positions agree with TRBD2. J lost 5 bases, V lost 5 bases, and 11 bases had no gene match. Per the germline V gene, CDR1 is LGHNA and CDR2 is YSLEER. This CDR3 region has 15 residues. The CDR3, as DNA: TGCGCCAGCAGCACCAGCGGGGGTTTCGTCAACGAGCAGTACTTC. As protein: CASSTSGGFVNEQYF.

The chain combines TRBV6-5 with TRBJ2-5, with D maybe TRBD2 (6 bases). CDR1 and CDR2 (germline): MNHEY, SVGAGI. Trimming removed 6 bases at V and 1 base at J, with 12 bases between. This CDR3 is 14 amino acids long. CDR3 loop: CASSRGSFQETQYF. CDR3 sequence (DNA): TGTGCCAGCAGCCGGGGGTCCTTCCAAGAGACCCAGTACTTC.

This clonotype was found a few times. This chain connects TRBV25-1 to TRBJ2-5; no definite D call. Germline CDR1 is MGHDK and CDR2 is SYGVNS. The CDR3 loop spans 13 amino acids. Trimming left V 5 bases short and J 2 bases short, with 9 bases between. The CDR3 spells CASSLQLQETQYF. In DNA, the CDR3 is TGTGCCAGCAGTTTACAGCTACAAGAGACCCAGTACTTC.

This clonotype was picked up a small number of times. The CDR3 nucleotides are TGTGCCACCAGCAGAGACTCACAGGGAAATGTTCCGCTTCCACCCCTCCACTTT. Its protein product is CATSRDSQGNVPLPPLHF. The chain has TRBV15 and TRBJ1-6, with D maybe TRBD1 (6 bases). Germline CDR1 is LNHNV and CDR2 is YYDKDF (reference sequence). V was trimmed by 0 bases and J by 11 bases, leaving 23 bases between them. The CDR3 runs to 18 residues.

This clonotype showed up just a few times. V usage is TRBV29-1 and J usage is TRBJ2-1; TRBD2 matches at 9 bases. From germline, CDR1 is SQVTM and CDR2 ANQGSEA. CDR3 length: 11 amino acids. V was pared by 6 bases and J by 10 bases, with 4 bases of the junction left unmatched. CDR3 sequence (DNA): TGCAGCGTCGAGGGACTAGCCGAGCAGTTCTTC. This codes for CSVEGLAEQFF.

This chain uses TRBV7-9 with TRBJ2-5; tentative D call: TRBD2 (6 bases). Germline loops: CDR1 SEHNR, CDR2 FQNEAQ (reference sequence). Trimming removed 2 bases from V and 0 bases from J, with 13 bases in between. The CDR3 totals 16 residues. The CDR3, as DNA: TGTGCCAGCAGCTTAATGCGGGGCTCGTACCAAGAGACCCAGTACTTC. Protein product: CASSLMRGSYQETQYF.

This chain links TRBV7-2 with TRBJ2-1; D possibly uses TRBD1 or TRBD2 (6 bases each). CDR1 SGHTA and CDR2 FQGNSA come from the germline V gene. The CDR3 consists of 15 residues. V lost 5 bases and J lost 7, with 18 bases in between. CDR3 nucleotide sequence: TGTGCCAGCAGCCCCCCCGGGGGCATCGGAAATGAGCAGTTCTTC. Residues: CASSPPGGIGNEQFF.